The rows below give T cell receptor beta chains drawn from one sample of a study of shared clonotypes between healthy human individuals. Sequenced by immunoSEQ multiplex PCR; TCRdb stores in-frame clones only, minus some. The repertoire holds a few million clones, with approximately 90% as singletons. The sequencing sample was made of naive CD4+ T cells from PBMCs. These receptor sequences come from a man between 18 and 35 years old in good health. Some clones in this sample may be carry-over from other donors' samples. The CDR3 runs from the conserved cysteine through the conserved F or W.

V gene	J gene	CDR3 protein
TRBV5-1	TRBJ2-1	CASSPGLLNEQFF
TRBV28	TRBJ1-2	CASRIGFRYGYTF
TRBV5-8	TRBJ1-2	CASSFLTETNYGYTF
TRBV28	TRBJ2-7	CASSPLGLAGASEQYF
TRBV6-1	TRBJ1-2	CASIKGDYGYTF
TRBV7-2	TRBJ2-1	CASSLMTGEGEQFF
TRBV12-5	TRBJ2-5	CASGLGTGQETQYF
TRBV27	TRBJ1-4	CASAGANEKLFF
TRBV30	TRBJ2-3	CAWTHKGPDTQYF
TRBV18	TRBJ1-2	CASSRDYGYTF
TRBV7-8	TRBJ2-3	CASSTGLIVPGDTQYF
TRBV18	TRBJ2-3	CASSLAGGPLDTQYF
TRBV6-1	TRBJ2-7	CASSDATGYEQYF
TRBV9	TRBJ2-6	CASSASEVRANVLTF
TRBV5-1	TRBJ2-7	CASTPVPGSYEQYF
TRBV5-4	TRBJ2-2	CASSMTGANTGELFF
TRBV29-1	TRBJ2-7	CSVAVGGRDDEQYF
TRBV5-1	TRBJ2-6	CASSWTVLNSGANVLTF
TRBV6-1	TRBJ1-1	CASSEVPIRQGMNTEAFF
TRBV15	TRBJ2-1	CATSRDIVVGNEQFF
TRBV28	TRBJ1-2	CASSANRVYTGYTF
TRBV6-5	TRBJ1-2	CASSYRRGPYGYTF
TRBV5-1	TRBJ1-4	CASRGGRVGRGEKLFF
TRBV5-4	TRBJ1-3	CASSPQGQGASGNTIYF
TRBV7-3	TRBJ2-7	CASSPGPRQPPYEQYF
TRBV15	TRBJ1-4	CATYGQGNEKLFF
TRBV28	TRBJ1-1	CASSLTHTEAFF